The sequence of this T cell receptor (beta chain) was determined in a study of T cell changes during pregnancy in multiple sclerosis. TCRdb's table, derived via immunoSEQ multiplex PCR, lists solely in-frame clones and lacks some. The sample shows some 70,000 clones, about nine tenths of them seen only once. This clone was counted a single time. This CDR3 comprises 14 residues. V gave up 1 base and J gave up 1 base, with 7 bases separating them. Germline V CDR1 and CDR2: LGHNA, YNFKEQ. This sequence joins TRBV4-2 and TRBJ1-1; a weak D match, TRBD1 (5 bases). The receptor was isolated from a female donor with multiple sclerosis, enrolled in a pregnancy study. Source: peripheral blood, taken in the third trimester of pregnancy. The CDR3 reads CASSQVGQNTEAFF. CDR3 bases: TGTGCCAGCAGCCAAGTAGGACAGAACACTGAAGCTTTCTTT.